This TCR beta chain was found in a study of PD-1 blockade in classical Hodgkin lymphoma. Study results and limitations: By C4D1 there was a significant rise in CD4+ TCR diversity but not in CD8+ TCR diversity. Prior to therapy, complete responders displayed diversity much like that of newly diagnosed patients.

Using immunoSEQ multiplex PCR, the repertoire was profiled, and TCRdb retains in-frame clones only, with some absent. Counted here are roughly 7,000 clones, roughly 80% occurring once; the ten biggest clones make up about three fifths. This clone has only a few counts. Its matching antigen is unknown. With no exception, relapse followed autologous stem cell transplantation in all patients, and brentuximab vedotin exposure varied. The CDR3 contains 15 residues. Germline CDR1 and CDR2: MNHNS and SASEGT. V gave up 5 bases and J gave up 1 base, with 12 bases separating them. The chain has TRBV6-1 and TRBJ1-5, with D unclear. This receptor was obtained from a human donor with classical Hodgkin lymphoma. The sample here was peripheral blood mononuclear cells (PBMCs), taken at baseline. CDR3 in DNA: TGTGCCAGCAGTCCGGGCGGGGTCAGCAATCAGCCCCAGCATTTT. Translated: CASSPGGVSNQPQHF.